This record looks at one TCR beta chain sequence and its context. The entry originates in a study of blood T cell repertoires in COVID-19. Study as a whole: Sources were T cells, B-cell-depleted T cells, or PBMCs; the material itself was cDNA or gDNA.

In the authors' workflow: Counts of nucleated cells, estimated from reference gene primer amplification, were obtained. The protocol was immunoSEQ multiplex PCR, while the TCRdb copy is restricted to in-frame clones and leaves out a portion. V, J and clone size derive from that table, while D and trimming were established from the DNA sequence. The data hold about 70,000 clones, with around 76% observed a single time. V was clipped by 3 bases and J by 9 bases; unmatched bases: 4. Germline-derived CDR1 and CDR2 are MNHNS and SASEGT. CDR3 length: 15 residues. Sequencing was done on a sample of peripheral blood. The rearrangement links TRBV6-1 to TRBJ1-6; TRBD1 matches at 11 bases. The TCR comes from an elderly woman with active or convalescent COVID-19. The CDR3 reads CASSDFGTGGSPLHF. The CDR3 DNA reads TGTGCCAGCAGTGATTTTGGGACAGGGGGTTCACCCCTCCACTTT.